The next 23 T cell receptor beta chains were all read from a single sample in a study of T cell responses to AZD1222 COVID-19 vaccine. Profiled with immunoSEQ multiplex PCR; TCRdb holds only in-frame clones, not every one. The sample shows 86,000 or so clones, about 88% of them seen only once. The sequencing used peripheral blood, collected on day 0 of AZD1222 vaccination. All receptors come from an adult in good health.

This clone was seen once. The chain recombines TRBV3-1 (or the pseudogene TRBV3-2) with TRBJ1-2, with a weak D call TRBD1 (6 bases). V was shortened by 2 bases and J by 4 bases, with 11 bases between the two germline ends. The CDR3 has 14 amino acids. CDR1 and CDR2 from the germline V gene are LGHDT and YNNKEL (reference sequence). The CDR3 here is CASSQYDRPYGYTF. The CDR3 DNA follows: TGTGCCAGCAGCCAATATGACAGGCCCTATGGCTACACCTTC.

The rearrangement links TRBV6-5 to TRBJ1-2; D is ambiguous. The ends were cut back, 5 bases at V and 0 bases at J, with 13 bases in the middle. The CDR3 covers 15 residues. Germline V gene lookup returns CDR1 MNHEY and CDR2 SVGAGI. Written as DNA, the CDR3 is TGTGCCAGCAGTCCCCGAGGCTCTGCTAACTATGGCTACACCTTC. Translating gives CASSPRGSANYGYTF.

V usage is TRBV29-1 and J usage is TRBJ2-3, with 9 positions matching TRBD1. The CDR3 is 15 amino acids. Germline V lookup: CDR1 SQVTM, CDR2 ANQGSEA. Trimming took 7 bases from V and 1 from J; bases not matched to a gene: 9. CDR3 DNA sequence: TGCAGCGGCTTAGTACAGGGGGCCGGCACAGATACGCAGTATTTT. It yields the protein CSGLVQGAGTDTQYF.

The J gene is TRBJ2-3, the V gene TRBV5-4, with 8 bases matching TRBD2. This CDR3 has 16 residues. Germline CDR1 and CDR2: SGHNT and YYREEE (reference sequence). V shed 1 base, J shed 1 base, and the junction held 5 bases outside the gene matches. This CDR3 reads CASSLLGSGGTDTQYF. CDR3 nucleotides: TGTGCCAGCAGCTTGCTCGGTAGCGGGGGCACAGATACGCAGTATTTT.

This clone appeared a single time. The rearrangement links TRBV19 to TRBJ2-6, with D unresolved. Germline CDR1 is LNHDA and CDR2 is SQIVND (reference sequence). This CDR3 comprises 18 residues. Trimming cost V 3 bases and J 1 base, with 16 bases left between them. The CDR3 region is CASSISSPARSGANVLTF. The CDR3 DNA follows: TGTGCCAGTAGTATTAGTAGTCCCGCCAGATCTGGGGCCAACGTCCTGACTTTC.

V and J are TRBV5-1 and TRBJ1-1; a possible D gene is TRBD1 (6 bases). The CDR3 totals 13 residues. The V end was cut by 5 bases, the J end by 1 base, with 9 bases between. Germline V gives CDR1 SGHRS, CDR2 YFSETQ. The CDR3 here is CASRTGSNTEAFF. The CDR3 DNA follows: TGCGCCAGCAGGACAGGATCGAACACTGAAGCTTTCTTT.

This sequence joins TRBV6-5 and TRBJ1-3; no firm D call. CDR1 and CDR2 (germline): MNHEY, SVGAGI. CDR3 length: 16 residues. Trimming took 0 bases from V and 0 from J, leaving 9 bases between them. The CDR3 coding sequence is TGTGCCAGCAGTTACTCCGAGCTCAGCTCTGGAAACACCATATATTTT. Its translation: CASSYSELSSGNTIYF.

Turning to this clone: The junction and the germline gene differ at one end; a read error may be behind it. CDR3 sequence reads: CASSLSGLVGETQYF. CDR3 coding DNA: TGTGCTAGCAGCTTATCCGGACTAGTAGGGGAGACCCAGTACTTC. The rearrangement uses TRBV7-7 and TRBJ2-5, with TRBD2 matching over 7 bases. Germline V lookup: CDR1 SSHAT, CDR2 FNYEAQ (reference sequence). CDR3 length equals 15 residues.

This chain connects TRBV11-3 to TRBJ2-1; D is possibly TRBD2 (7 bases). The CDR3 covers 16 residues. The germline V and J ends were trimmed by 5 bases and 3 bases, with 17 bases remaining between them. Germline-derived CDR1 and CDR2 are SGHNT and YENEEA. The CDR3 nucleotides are TGTGCCAGCAGCCCTTCGGGGGGCGGGGACTACAATGAGCAGTTCTTC. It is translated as CASSPSGGGDYNEQFF.

CDR3 in amino acids: CASSSGNQPQHF. The CDR3 bases are TGTGCCAGCAGTTCCGGTAATCAGCCCCAGCATTTT. The chain has TRBV6-5 and TRBJ1-5, with D unresolved. V lost 4 bases, J lost 4 bases, and 5 bases lay in between. Germline assignment: CDR1 MNHEY and CDR2 SVGAGI. This CDR3 is built from 12 residues.

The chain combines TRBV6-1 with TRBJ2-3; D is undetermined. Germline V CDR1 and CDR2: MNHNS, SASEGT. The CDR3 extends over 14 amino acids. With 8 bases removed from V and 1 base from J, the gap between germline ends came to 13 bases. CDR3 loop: CASLLRGGTDTQYF. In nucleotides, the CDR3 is TGTGCCAGCCTCCTGCGTGGGGGCACAGATACGCAGTATTTT.

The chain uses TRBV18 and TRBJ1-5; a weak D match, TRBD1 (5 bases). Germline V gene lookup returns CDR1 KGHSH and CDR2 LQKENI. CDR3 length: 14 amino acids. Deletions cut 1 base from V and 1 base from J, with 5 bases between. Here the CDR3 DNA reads TGTGCCAGCTCACCACGGGACAGCAATCAGCCCCAGCATTTT. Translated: CASSPRDSNQPQHF.

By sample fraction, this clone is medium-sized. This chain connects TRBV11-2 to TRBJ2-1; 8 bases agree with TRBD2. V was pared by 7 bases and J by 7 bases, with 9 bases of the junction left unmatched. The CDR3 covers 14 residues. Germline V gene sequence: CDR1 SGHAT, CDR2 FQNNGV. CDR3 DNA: TGTGCCAGCACTAGGACGGGGGGGCGGAATGAGCAGTTCTTC. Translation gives CASTRTGGRNEQFF.

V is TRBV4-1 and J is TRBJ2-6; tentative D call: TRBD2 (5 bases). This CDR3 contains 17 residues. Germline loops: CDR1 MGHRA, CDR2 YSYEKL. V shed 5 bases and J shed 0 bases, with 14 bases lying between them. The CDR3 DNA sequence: TGCGCCAGCAGCACCCCGGAAGGGAGCTCTGGGGCCAACGTCCTGACTTTC. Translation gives CASSTPEGSSGANVLTF.

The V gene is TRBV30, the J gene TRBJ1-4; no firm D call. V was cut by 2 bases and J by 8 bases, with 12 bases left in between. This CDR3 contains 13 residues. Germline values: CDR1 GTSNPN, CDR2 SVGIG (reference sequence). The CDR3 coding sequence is TGTGCCTGGAGTTTAGGACCTGGGGAAAAACTGTTTTTT. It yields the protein CAWSLGPGEKLFF.

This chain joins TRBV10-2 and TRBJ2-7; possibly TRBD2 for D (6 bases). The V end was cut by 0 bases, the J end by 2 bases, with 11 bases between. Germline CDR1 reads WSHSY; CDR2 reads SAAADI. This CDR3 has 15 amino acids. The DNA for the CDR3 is TGCGCCAGCAGTGAGTCGTCGGGAGTTACCTACGAGCAGTACTTC. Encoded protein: CASSESSGVTYEQYF.

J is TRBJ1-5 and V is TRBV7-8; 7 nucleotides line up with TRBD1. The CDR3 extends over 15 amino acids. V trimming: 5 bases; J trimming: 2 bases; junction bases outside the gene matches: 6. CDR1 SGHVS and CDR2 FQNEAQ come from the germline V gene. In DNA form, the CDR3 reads TGTGCCAGCAGCGTCGGACAGGTCCGCAATCAGCCCCAGCATTTT. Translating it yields CASSVGQVRNQPQHF.

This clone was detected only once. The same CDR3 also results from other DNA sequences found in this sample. Here the CDR3 reads CASSGTGDQPQHF. Written as DNA, the CDR3 is TGTGCCAGCAGTGGGACAGGGGATCAGCCCCAGCATTTT. The V call is TRBV12-3 or TRBV12-4, the J call TRBJ1-5; 10 bases fit TRBD1. Trimming removed 5 bases from V and 5 bases from J; junction bases left unmatched: 0. This CDR3 region has 13 residues.

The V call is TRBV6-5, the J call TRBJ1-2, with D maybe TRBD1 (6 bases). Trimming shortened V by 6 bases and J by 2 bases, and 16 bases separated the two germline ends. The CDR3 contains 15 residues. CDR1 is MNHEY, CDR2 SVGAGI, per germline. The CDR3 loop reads CASRGSTGTNYGYTF. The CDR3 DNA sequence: TGTGCCAGCAGGGGAAGTACAGGGACGAACTATGGCTACACCTTC.

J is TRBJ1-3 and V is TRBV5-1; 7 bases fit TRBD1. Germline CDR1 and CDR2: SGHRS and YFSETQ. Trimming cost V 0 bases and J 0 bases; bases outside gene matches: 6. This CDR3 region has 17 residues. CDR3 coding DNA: TGCGCCAGCAGCTTGGGACAGGGTGGAAGCTCTGGAAACACCATATATTTT. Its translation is CASSLGQGGSSGNTIYF. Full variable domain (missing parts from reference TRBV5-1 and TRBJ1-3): KAGVTQTPRYLIKTRGQQVTLSCSPISGHRSVSWYQQTPGQGLQFLFEYFSETQRNKGNFPGRFSGRQFSNSRSEMNVSTLELGDSALYLCASSLGQGGSSGNTIYFGEGSWLTVV.

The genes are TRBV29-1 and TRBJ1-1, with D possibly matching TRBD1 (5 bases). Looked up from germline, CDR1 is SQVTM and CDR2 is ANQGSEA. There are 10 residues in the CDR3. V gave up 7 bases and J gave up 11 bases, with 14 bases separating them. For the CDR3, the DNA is TGCAGCGATGGATTCAGGGATGCTTTCTTT. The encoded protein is CSDGFRDAFF.

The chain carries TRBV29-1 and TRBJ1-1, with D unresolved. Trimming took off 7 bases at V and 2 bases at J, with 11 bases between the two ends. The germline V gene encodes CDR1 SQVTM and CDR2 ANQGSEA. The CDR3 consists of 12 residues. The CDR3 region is CSGGEVNTEAFF. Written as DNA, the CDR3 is TGCAGCGGCGGCGAGGTAAACACTGAAGCTTTCTTT.

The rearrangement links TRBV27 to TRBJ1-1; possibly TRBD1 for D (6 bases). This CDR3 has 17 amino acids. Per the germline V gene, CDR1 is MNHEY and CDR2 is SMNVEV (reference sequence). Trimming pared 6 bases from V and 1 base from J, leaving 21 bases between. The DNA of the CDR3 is TGTGCCAGCAGAATTCTCGGGGAGGGGGGCTGGAACACTGAAGCTTTCTTT. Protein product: CASRILGEGGWNTEAFF.